Reported below is one TCR beta chain. Its antigen remains unidentified. Germline CDR1 SGHRS, CDR2 YFSETQ. CDR3 size: 13 residues. V was clipped by 4 bases and J by 3 bases, with 9 bases between them. Constant-region reverse primers amplified full-length variable regions, followed by semi-nested Nested Universal Primer A PCR. TCRdb re-analysed the 5' RACE reads in MiXCR, keeping a single row per CDR3 protein. The sample lists 45,000 to 55,000 distinct CDR3 sequences, roughly 22% occurring once. Findings and caveats of the study: The TCR gene usage of tumor memory CD4+ T cells clustered together with blood and lymph node memory CD4+ cells and with lymph node naive CD4+ cells. Larger-cohort validation covered only one TCR beta V-J rearrangement.

The receptor comes from a female donor with breast cancer. The sequenced sample consisted of tumor-infiltrating naive CD4+ T cells sorted from the breast tumor. The subset here: naive CD4+ T cells, CD4+CD45RA+CD25-. This chain uses TRBV5-1 with TRBJ2-3; D not certain. CDR3 nucleotides: TGCGCCAGCAGCGGCTTAACGACAGATACGCAGTATTTT. It yields the protein CASSGLTTDTQYF.